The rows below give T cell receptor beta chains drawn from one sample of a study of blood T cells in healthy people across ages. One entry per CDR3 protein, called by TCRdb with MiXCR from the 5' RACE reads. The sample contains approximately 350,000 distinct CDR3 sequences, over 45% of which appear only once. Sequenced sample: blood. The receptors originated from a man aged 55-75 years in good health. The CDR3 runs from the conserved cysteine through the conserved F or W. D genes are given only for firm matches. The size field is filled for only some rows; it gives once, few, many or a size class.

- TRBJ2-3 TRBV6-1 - TGTGCCAGTAGAGGGAGAGGGTCCGATACGCAGTATTTT CASRGRGSDTQYF
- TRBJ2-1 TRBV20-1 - TGCAGTGCTAGAGATTCCACCTACGAGCAGTTCTTC CSARDSTYEQFF
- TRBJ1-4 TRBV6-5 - TGTGCCAGCAGACGTAGACAGGCGGGGAATGAAAAACTGTTTTTT CASRRRQAGNEKLFF
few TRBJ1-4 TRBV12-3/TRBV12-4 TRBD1 TGTGCCATCGACAGGGGGCGAGGGGAAAAACTGTTTTTT CAIDRGRGEKLFF
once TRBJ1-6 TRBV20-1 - TGCAGTGCTAGGGACGTGATTGATTCACCCCTCCACTTT CSARDVIDSPLHF
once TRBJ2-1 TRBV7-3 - TGTGCCAGCAGCGCCACCATAAATGAGCAGTTCTTC CASSATINEQFF
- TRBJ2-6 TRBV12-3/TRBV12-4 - TGTGCCAGCAGTTTGACAGTAGCTGGGGCCAACGTCCTGACTTTC CASSLTVAGANVLTF
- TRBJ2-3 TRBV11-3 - TGTGCCAGCAGCTTATCGGGACAAAGCACAGATACGCAGTATTTT CASSLSGQSTDTQYF
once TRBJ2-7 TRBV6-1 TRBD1 TGTGCCAGCAGTGGGACAGGGTACTACGAGCAGTACTTC CASSGTGYYEQYF
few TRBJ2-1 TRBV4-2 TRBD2 TGTGCCAGCAGCCAAGAAGGGCTAGCGGGAGGGTCATACAATGAGCAGTTCTTC CASSQEGLAGGSYNEQFF
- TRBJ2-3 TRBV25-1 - TGTGCCAGCAGTGAACGGGCAAGCTCAGATACGCAGTATTTT CASSERASSDTQYF
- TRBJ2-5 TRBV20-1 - TGCAGTGCCCAAGAGGGGCGGGGAAAAGAGACCCAGTACTTC CSAQEGRGKETQYF
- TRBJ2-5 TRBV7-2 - TGTGCCAGCAGCTTACGGGGGAGGAGGAAAGAGACCCAGTACTTC CASSLRGRRKETQYF
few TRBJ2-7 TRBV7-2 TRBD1 TGTGCCAGCAGCTTATCCGGACAGGGGAACTACGAGCAGTACTTC CASSLSGQGNYEQYF
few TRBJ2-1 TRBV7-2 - TGTGCCAGCAGCTTGGCTGGGACTCGCACTGTCAATGAGCAGTTCTTC CASSLAGTRTVNEQFF
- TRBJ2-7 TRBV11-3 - TGTGCCAGCAGCCGTCACGGCAGCTCCTACGAGCAGTACTTC CASSRHGSSYEQYF
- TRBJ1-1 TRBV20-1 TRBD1 TGCAGTGCTGGCCGGAGGCAGGGGGCATCTGAGGCTTTCTTT CSAGRRQGASEAFF
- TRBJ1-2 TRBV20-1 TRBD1 TGCAGTGCTAGAAAGCCCCAGACAGGGTTTTTCCGCGGCTACACCTTC CSARKPQTGFFRGYTF
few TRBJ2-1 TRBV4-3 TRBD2 TGCGCCAGCAGCCAAGATCCCCCTCTAGCGGGAGGGCCGGGGGAGCAGTTCTTC CASSQDPPLAGGPGEQFF
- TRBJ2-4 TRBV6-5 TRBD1 TGTGCCAGCAGTTCCCCCGGGACAGGAGCCAGAAACATTCAGTACTTC CASSSPGTGARNIQYF
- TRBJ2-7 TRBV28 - TGTGCCAGCAGAATCGACAGCTCCTACGAGCAGTACTTC CASRIDSSYEQYF
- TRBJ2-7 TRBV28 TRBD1 TGTGCCAGCAGTTTTACGTCAGGGGGCCGGTTTTACGACGAGCAGTACTTC CASSFTSGGRFYDEQYF
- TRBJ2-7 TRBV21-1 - TGTGCCAGCAGCAAACAATTCCTGGTCCGCTACTCCTACGAGCAGTACTTC CASSKQFLVRYSYEQYF
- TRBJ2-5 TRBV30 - TGTGCCTGGAGTGTTATGACTTCCGGGGAGACCCAGTACTTC CAWSVMTSGETQYF
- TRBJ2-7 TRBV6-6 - TGTGCCAGCAGTTACTACGCCGGGGAGCAGTACTTC CASSYYAGEQYF
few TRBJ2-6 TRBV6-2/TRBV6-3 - TGTGCCAGCTGGGGTAATACAGGGACCCCTGGGGCCAACGTCCTGACTTTC CASWGNTGTPGANVLTF
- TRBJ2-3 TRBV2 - TGTGCCACTTCCAGGTTCATTAGAGCAACAGATACGCAGTATTTT CATSRFIRATDTQYF
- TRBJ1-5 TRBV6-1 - TGTGCCAGCAGTCAACAGGGTTTGGGCAATCAGCCCCAGCATTTT CASSQQGLGNQPQHF
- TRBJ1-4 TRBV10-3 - TGTGCCATCGGAGGCGGTTCTAATGAAAAACTGTTTTTT CAIGGGSNEKLFF
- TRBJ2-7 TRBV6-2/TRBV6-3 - TGTGCCAGCAGTTATCCAGGACTACCTTCCTACGAGCAGTACTTC CASSYPGLPSYEQYF
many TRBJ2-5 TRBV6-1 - TGTGCCAGCAGGGATACTAGGCAAGAGACCCAGTACTTC CASRDTRQETQYF
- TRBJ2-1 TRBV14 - TGTGCCAGCAGCGGGTGGACTGGGCTCAATGAGCAGTTCTTC CASSGWTGLNEQFF
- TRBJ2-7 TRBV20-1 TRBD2 TGCAGTGCGGTGCTAGCGGGAGTAGAGGACGGGCAGTACTTC CSAVLAGVEDGQYF
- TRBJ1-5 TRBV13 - TGTGCCAGCAGCTTAGGGAGGGGAGGAAATCAGCCCCAGCATTTT CASSLGRGGNQPQHF
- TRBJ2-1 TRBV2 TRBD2 TGTGCCAGCACCACTAGCGGCGCTTCCTACAATGAGCAGTTCTTC CASTTSGASYNEQFF
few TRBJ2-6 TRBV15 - TGTGCCACCAGCAGTGGCGGCTCTGGGGCCAACGTCCTGACTTTC CATSSGGSGANVLTF
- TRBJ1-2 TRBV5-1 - TGCGCCAGCAGCGCCCCGGGAGCCATGTATGGCTACACCTTC CASSAPGAMYGYTF
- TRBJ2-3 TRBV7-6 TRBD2 TGTGCCAGCAGTAGAGCGGGGGGGATGGCAGATACGCAGTATTTT CASSRAGGMADTQYF
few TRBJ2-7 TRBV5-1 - TGCGCCAGCAGCTTGGCCGTTGGGCAGGGTGGGATCGAGCAGTACTTC CASSLAVGQGGIEQYF
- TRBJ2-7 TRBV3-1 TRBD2 TGTGCCAGCAGCCAAGGATTTTCGGCTAGCGGGAGTTACGAGCAGTACTTC CASSQGFSASGSYEQYF
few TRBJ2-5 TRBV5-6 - TGTGCCAGCAGCTTTCAGGGCCGGGGGCCAAGAGGGACCCAGTACTTC CASSFQGRGPRGTQYF
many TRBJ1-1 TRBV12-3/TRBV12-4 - TGTGCCACTGAAGGACGGGTGAACACTGAAGCTTTCTTT CATEGRVNTEAFF
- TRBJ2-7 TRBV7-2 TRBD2 TGTGCCAGCAGCCTAAAACCCGGGACTAGCGGGACGGCGTATTACGAGCAGTACTTC CASSLKPGTSGTAYYEQYF
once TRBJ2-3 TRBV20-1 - TGCAGTGTTCGGGGGCCTATCTTGGCGGATACGCAGTATTTT CSVRGPILADTQYF
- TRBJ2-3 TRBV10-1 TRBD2 TGCGCCAGCAGCACCACTAGCGGGGGGGCCTATGATACGCAGTATTTT CASSTTSGGAYDTQYF
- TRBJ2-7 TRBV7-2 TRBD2 TGTGCCAGCAGCTTAGAGGTAGCGGGGGGTTACGAGCAGTACTTC CASSLEVAGGYEQYF
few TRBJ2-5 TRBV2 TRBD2 TGTGCCAGCAGTATGGGACTAGCTGTAGAGACCCAGTACTTC CASSMGLAVETQYF
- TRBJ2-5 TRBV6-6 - TGTGCCAGCAGTCCTTCGATTGGGAATTTGGGAGAGACCCAGTACTTC CASSPSIGNLGETQYF
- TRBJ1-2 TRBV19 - TGTGCCAGTAGTATCAGACAGGACTATGGCTACACCTTC CASSIRQDYGYTF
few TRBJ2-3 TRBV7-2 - TGTGCCAGCAGCGGGAGGGGGACGGCGGGACGAGATACGCAGTATTTT CASSGRGTAGRDTQYF
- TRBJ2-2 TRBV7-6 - TGTGCCAGCAGCCAGACCGGGGCGTCCGGGGAGCTGTTTTTT CASSQTGASGELFF
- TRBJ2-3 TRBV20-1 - TGCAGTGCTAGAGACAGGTCGGGCACAGATACGCAGTATTTT CSARDRSGTDTQYF